This T cell receptor (beta chain) was sequenced for a study of blood T cell repertoires in COVID-19. Across the study: COVID-19 samples from acute and convalescent phases originated in the United States, Italy and Spain. PBMCs, B-cell-depleted T cells, or T cells were the source of the cDNA or gDNA that made up the material.

CDR1 and CDR2 (germline): LGHNA, YSLEER. With 2 bases clipped from V and 5 bases from J, the junction kept 10 bases outside the gene matches. This CDR3 contains 18 residues. This clone was seen only once. Source study methods: Estimates of nucleated cell counts were drawn from the amplification of reference gene primers. Libraries were prepared by immunoSEQ multiplex PCR; TCRdb keeps only in-frame clonotypes and omits some of them. The V and J calls and clone size were taken over from that table, and D and trimming were inferred from the DNA. This table has 140,000 to 150,000 clones, 81% appearing once.

This TCR derives from a human donor in a cohort sampled during active COVID-19. The chain combines TRBV4-3 with TRBJ2-5, with TRBD2 matching over 14 bases. Specimen: peripheral blood. DNA of the CDR3: TGCGCCAGCAGCCAACTATTTACCGGGACTAGCGGGAGTGAGACCCAGTACTTC. This sequence encodes CASSQLFTGTSGSETQYF.